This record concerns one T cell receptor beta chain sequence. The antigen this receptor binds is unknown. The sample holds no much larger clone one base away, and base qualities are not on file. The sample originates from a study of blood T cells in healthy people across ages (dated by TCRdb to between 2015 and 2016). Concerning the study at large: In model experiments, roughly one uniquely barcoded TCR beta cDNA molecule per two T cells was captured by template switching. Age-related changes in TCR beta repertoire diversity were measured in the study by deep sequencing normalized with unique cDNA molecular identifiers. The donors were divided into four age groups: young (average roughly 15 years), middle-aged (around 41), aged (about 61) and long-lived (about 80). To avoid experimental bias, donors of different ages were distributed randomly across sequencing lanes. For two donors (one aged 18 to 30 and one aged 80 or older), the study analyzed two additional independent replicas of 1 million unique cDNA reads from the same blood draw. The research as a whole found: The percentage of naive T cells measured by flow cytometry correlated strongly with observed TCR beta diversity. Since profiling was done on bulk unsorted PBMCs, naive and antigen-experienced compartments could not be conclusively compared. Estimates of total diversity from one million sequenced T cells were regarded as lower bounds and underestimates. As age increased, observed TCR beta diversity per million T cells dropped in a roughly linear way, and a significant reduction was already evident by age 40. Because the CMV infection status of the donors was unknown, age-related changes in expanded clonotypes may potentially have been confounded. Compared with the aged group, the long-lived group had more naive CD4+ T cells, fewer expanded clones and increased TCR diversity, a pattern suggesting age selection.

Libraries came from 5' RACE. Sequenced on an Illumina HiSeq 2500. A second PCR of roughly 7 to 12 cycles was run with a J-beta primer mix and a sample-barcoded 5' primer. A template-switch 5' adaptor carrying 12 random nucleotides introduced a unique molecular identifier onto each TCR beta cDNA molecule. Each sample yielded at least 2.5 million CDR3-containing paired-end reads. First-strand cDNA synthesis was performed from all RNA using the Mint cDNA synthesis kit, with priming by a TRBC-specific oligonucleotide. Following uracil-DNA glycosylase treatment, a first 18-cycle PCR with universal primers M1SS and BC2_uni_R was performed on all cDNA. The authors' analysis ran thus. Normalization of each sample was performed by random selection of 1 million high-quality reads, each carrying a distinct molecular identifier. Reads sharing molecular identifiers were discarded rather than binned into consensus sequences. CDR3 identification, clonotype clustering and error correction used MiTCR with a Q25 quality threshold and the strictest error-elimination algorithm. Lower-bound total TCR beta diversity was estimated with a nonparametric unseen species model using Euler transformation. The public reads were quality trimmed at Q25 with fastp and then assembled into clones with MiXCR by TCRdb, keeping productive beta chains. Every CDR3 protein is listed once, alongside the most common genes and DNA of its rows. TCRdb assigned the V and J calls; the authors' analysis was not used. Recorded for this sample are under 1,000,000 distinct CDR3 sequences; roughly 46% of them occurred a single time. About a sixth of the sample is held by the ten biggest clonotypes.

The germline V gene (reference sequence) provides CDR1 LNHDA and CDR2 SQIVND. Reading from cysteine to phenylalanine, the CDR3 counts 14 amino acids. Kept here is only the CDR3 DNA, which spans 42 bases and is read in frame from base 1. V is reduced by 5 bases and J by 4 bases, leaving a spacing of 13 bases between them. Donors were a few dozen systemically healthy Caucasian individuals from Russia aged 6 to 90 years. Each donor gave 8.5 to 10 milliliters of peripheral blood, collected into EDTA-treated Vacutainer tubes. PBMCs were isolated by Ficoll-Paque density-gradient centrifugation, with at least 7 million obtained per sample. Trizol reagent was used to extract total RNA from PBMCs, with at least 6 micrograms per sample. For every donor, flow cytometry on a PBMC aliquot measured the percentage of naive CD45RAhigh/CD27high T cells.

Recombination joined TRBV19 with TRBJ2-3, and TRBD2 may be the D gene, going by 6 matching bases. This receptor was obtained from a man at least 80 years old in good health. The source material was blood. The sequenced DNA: TGTGCCAGTAGTCGGTTAGCGGTTGCAGATACGCAGTATTTT. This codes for CASSRLAVADTQYF.